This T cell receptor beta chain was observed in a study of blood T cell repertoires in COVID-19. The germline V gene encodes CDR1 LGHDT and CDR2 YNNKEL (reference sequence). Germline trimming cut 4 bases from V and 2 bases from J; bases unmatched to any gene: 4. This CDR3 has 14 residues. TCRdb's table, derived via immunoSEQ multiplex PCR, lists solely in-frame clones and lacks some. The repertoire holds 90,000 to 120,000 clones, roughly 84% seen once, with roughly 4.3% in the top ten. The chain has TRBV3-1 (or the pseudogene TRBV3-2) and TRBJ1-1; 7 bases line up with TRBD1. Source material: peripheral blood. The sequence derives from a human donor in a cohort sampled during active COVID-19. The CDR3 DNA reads TGTGCCAGCAGCCTGACAGGGAGAAACACTGAAGCTTTCTTT. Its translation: CASSLTGRNTEAFF.